The 30 T cell receptor beta chains in this list originate from one sample, sequenced in a study of T cell clonality in common variable immunodeficiency. Produced via immunoSEQ multiplex PCR; TCRdb's table is partial and in-frame only. The record shows approximately 50,000 clones for this sample, with no singletons present. Input material: peripheral blood mononuclear cells. The source is a person aged 18 to 75 in good health.

This clone was seen at least ten times. The CDR3 extends 3 residues past the end of the read, so its final part is completed from the germline J gene. Other DNA sequences in this specimen translate into the identical CDR3. The chain couples TRBV19 to TRBJ1-3; D unclear. Germline CDR1 is LNHDA and CDR2 is SQIVND (reference sequence). This CDR3 spans 18 amino acids. V was pared by 4 bases and J by 0 bases, with 19 bases between. CDR3 DNA (partial): TGTGCCAGTAGTACTTCATCGGGGTCTTTCTTCTCTGGAAACACC. Its protein is CASSTSSGSFFSGNT. The complete CDR3 sequence is CASSTSSGSFFSGNTIYF.

The sample holds many counts of this clone. The read terminates 3 residues ahead of where the CDR3 ends, so the germline J gene completes it. This rearrangement joins TRBV5-4 to TRBJ2-1; 10 nucleotides agree with TRBD2. V trimming: 2 bases; J trimming: 8 bases; junction bases outside the gene matches: 7. CDR3 length: 15 amino acids. Germline assignment: CDR1 SGHNT and CDR2 YYREEE (reference sequence). The CDR3 bases that were read are TGTGCCAGCAGCTTCTCTAGCGGGAGTCGCTATGAG. It is translated as CASSFSSGSRYE. The entire CDR3 protein reads CASSFSSGSRYEQFF.

The sample holds many counts of this clone. The CDR3 extends 3 residues past the end of the read, so its final part is completed from the germline J gene. The chain uses TRBV14 and TRBJ2-1, with 9 bases identical to TRBD2. The germline V gene encodes CDR1 SGHDN and CDR2 FVKESK. This CDR3 has 15 residues. J was trimmed by 5 bases and V by 4 bases; bases with no gene match: 6. CDR3 DNA, as far as it was read: TGTGCCAGCAGCCCCCTCGGACTAGCGAACAATGAG. This encodes CASSPLGLANNE. The CDR3 in full is CASSPLGLANNEQFF.

This clone was seen repeatedly, ten times or more. The CDR3 goes on 3 residues after the read ends, and that part is filled in from the germline J gene. The V and J genes are TRBV5-1 and TRBJ1-1, with D perhaps matching TRBD1 (5 bases). The V and J ends lost 5 bases and 2 bases respectively, with 10 bases between them. Germline assignment: CDR1 SGHRS and CDR2 YFSETQ. This CDR3 is 13 amino acids long. CDR3 amino acids: CASREQGNTEAFF. The sequenced CDR3 bases are TGCGCCAGCAGGGAGCAGGGAAACACTGAA.

Ten or more counts support this clone. The CDR3 goes on 3 residues after the read ends, and that part is filled in from the germline J gene. The chain links TRBV2 to TRBJ2-2, with 7 positions matching TRBD1. The CDR3 sequence is 14 residues long. Looked up from germline, CDR1 is SNHLY and CDR2 is FYNNEI. V shed 7 bases and J 3 bases; nucleotides not matched to a gene: 5. Incomplete CDR3 DNA: TGTGCCAGCACGGGACAGCTATACACCGGGGAG. Amino acids: CASTGQLYTGE. The complete CDR3 sequence is CASTGQLYTGELFF.

At least ten counts were recorded for this clone. Read sequence stops 3 residues before the CDR3 end, and the germline J gene provides the missing end. V is TRBV4-2 and J is TRBJ1-5; D not certain. The CDR3 has 16 residues. Germline V gene sequence: CDR1 LGHNA, CDR2 YNFKEQ. The germline V and J ends were trimmed by 2 bases and 7 bases, with 18 bases remaining between them. The CDR3 reads CASSQLGETDKQPQHF. The sequenced part of the CDR3 DNA is TGTGCCAGCAGCCAACTGGGCGAAACGGATAAGCAGCCC.

The sample holds many counts of this clone. The read stops 3 residues short of the end of the CDR3; the missing end is completed from the germline J gene. The J gene is TRBJ2-4, the V gene TRBV2; TRBD2 agrees at 10 bases. The CDR3 covers 15 residues. From germline, CDR1 is SNHLY and CDR2 FYNNEI. Trimming at V came to 6 bases and at J to 2 bases, leaving 4 bases not matched to a gene. The sequenced part of the CDR3 DNA is TGTGCCAGCAGAGAAACTAGCGGGACCAAAAACATT. It is translated as CASRETSGTKNI. The whole CDR3 sequence reads CASRETSGTKNIQYF.

This clone was detected a few times. The read finishes 3 residues shy of the CDR3 end, and the germline J gene is used to complete it. The V call is TRBV18, the J call TRBJ1-1; no firm D call. Between the trimmed V and J ends, which lost 3 bases and 2 bases, there was a span of 16 bases. Germline values: CDR1 KGHSH, CDR2 LQKENI. The CDR3 length is 16 residues. CDR3 in amino acids: CASSPVRGGSNTEAFF. CDR3 DNA, as far as it was read: TGTGCCAGCTCACCGGTAAGAGGAGGGTCTAACACTGAA.

Ten or more counts support this clone. The read is 3 residues too short to cover the CDR3 end, so that end is filled in from the germline J gene. The gene calls are TRBV14 and TRBJ1-1, with D possibly matching TRBD1 (5 bases). The germline gives CDR1 SGHDN, CDR2 FVKESK. Trimming left V 4 bases short and J 1 base short, with 13 bases between. CDR3 size: 15 residues. The CDR3 sequence: CASSPGRTTNTEAFF. CDR3 DNA (partial): TGTGCCAGCAGCCCCGGGAGGACAACGAACACTGAA. Full variable domain (rest looked up from reference TRBV14 and TRBJ1-1): EAGVTQFPSHSVIEKGQTVTLRCDPISGHDNLYWYRRVMGKEIKFLLHFVKESKQDESGMPNNRFLAERTGGTYSTLKVQPAELEDSGVYFCASSPGRTTNTEAFFGQGTRLTVV.

This clone was counted at least ten times. The observed sequence ends 3 residues before the CDR3 terminus, with the missing tail filled in from the germline J gene. The chain is built from TRBV2 and TRBJ2-1, with a weak D call TRBD2 (6 bases). This CDR3 comprises 14 residues. Germline CDR1 is SNHLY and CDR2 is FYNNEI. The V and J ends lost 5 bases and 5 bases respectively, with 13 bases between them. CDR3 DNA (partial): TGTGCCAGCAGTCAGAGTAGCGGAAACAATGAG. This translates into CASSQSSGNNE. The complete CDR3 protein is CASSQSSGNNEQFF.

This clone has at least ten counts. The read is 3 residues too short to cover the CDR3 end, so that end is filled in from the germline J gene. The V call is TRBV18, the J call TRBJ1-1; tentative D call: TRBD1 (5 bases). Trimming removed 3 bases from V and 5 bases from J, with 22 bases in between. The V gene's germline CDR1 is KGHSH and CDR2 LQKENI. This CDR3 comprises 17 residues. The CDR3 bases that were read are TGTGCCAGCTCACCGATAATTTCTGGGGCTTTGGGTACTGAA. This gives the protein CASSPIISGALGTE. The CDR3 in its entirety is CASSPIISGALGTEAFF.

This clone was counted many times. The read finishes 3 residues shy of the CDR3 end, and the germline J gene is used to complete it. The chain is built from TRBV5-1 and TRBJ2-3; 7 bases agree with TRBD2. There are 16 residues in the CDR3. Germline V gene sequence: CDR1 SGHRS, CDR2 YFSETQ. Unmatched junction bases numbered 8, after V lost 4 bases and J lost 0 bases. Partial CDR3 DNA: TGCGCCAGCAGCCTTGTAGCGGGCCTTAGCACAGATACG. Translation gives CASSLVAGLSTDT. The CDR3 in full is CASSLVAGLSTDTQYF. The full variable domain, rest sourced from reference TRBV5-1 and TRBJ2-3, is KAGVTQTPRYLIKTRGQQVTLSCSPISGHRSVSWYQQTPGQGLQFLFEYFSETQRNKGNFPGRFSGRQFSNSRSEMNVSTLELGDSALYLCASSLVAGLSTDTQYFGPGTRLTVL.

With respect to this clone: The missing CDR3 end, 3 residues past where the read stops, is filled in from the germline J gene. This sequence joins TRBV7-9 and TRBJ1-2; 9 bases agree with TRBD1. The germline gives CDR1 SEHNR, CDR2 FQNEAQ (reference sequence). The CDR3 contains 14 residues. CDR3 protein: CASSLAGQGSDYTF. CDR3 bases read: TGTGCCAGCAGCTTAGCGGGACAGGGTTCCGAC.

This clone showed up many times. The read ends 3 residues shy of where the CDR3 ends; the end is completed using the germline J gene. The chain is built from TRBV7-3 and TRBJ2-3; 14 nucleotides line up with TRBD2. Germline V CDR1 and CDR2: SGHTA, FQGTGA. This CDR3 has 17 residues. V shed 4 bases and J 4 bases; nucleotides not matched to a gene: 7. The CDR3 sequence: CASSSGTSGRSADTQYF. The part of the CDR3 DNA that was read is TGTGCCAGCAGCTCCGGGACTAGCGGGAGAAGTGCAGATACG.

In its sample, this clone was seen many times. The read finishes 3 residues shy of the CDR3 end, and the germline J gene is used to complete it. V gene TRBV20-1 combines with J gene TRBJ2-1; 9 nucleotides agree with TRBD2. Trimming cost V 6 bases and J 5 bases; bases outside gene matches: 5. The germline V gene encodes CDR1 DFQATT and CDR2 SNEGSKA (reference sequence). The CDR3 is 13 residues long. The CDR3 DNA, read in part, is TGCAGTGCCCAGCGGGGGGTACACAATGAG. It specifies CSAQRGVHNE. The whole CDR3 is CSAQRGVHNEQFF.

This clone was recorded many times. Read sequence stops 3 residues before the CDR3 end, and the germline J gene provides the missing end. V and J are TRBV28 and TRBJ2-2; D unclear. The V gene lost 1 base and the J gene lost 6 bases, with 3 bases spanning the gap. This CDR3 region has 12 residues. In germline, CDR1 is MDHEN, CDR2 SYDVKM. CDR3 loop: CASSLSSGELFF. Partial CDR3 DNA: TGTGCCAGCAGTTTATCGTCCGGGGAG.

This clone showed up many times. The read halts 3 residues ahead of the CDR3 end, with the missing end drawn from the germline J gene. The chain joins TRBV28 to TRBJ1-1, with D possibly TRBD1 on 6 matching bases. This CDR3 contains 16 residues. The germline CDR1 and CDR2 sequences are MDHEN and SYDVKM. The sequenced part of the CDR3 DNA is TGTGCTACCAGCGTCCCCGTACAGGGCATGAACACTGAA. This sequence encodes CATSVPVQGMNTE. The full CDR3 is CATSVPVQGMNTEAFF.

Many counts were recorded for this clone. The missing CDR3 end, 3 residues past where the read stops, is filled in from the germline J gene. This sequence joins TRBV30 and TRBJ2-2; 9 nucleotides match TRBD1. Unmatched junction bases numbered 13, after V lost 8 bases and J lost 6 bases. Germline values: CDR1 GTSNPN, CDR2 SVGIG (reference sequence). The CDR3 is 15 amino acids. CDR3 loop: CAGTPPGQGPGELFF. CDR3 DNA (partial): TGTGCCGGAACCCCGCCGGGACAGGGCCCCGGGGAG.

This clone came up many times. CDR3 in amino acids: CSAHAQGNYGYTF. The sequenced CDR3 bases are TGCAGTGCTCACGCCCAAGGGAACTATGGC. The chain recombines TRBV20-1 with TRBJ1-2; D gene unclear. The read terminates 3 residues before the CDR3 end, so the remaining end is supplied by the germline J gene. The CDR3 has 13 amino acids. Germline CDR1 DFQATT, CDR2 SNEGSKA (reference sequence). Trimming took off 5 bases at V and 2 bases at J, with 12 bases between the two ends.

This clone was observed at least ten times. The observed sequence ends 3 residues before the CDR3 terminus, with the missing tail filled in from the germline J gene. This rearrangement joins TRBV5-4 to TRBJ2-7; 8 positions agree with TRBD2. The CDR3 runs 16 residues. Germline V gives CDR1 SGHNT, CDR2 YYREEE (reference sequence). With V trimmed by 0 bases and J by 6 bases, 11 bases remained unmatched. The CDR3 spells CASSLALAGGLGEQYF. The DNA read from the CDR3 is TGTGCCAGCAGCTTGGCTCTGGCGGGAGGTCTCGGCGAG.

This clone has more than one count but fewer than ten. The DNA ends 3 residues before the CDR3 does, and the rest of the CDR3 is filled in from the germline J gene. V is TRBV6-4 and J is TRBJ1-1, with 9 bases aligning to TRBD1. The V gene end was trimmed by 4 bases and the J gene end by 7 bases; junction bases not matched to a gene: 1. CDR1 and CDR2 (germline): MRHNA, SNTAGT. There are 12 residues in the CDR3. CDR3 DNA, as far as it was read: TGTGCCAGCAGTGGGGGACAGGGTGAA. It translates to CASSGGQGE. The whole CDR3 sequence reads CASSGGQGEAFF.

The table lists this clone with many counts. The read terminates 3 residues before the CDR3 end, so the remaining end is supplied by the germline J gene. V gene TRBV20-1 combines with J gene TRBJ2-1; the match to TRBD1 covers 9 bases. The CDR3 runs to 17 residues. The V gene's germline CDR1 is DFQATT and CDR2 SNEGSKA (reference sequence). The ends lost 5 bases at V and 2 bases at J; junction bases unmatched: 13. The DNA read from the CDR3 is TGCAGTGCTTCGAATCTACAGGGGGCTGAAACCTACAATGAG. Translation: CSASNLQGAETYNE. The full-length CDR3 reads as CSASNLQGAETYNEQFF.

For this clone: The CDR3 extends 3 residues past the end of the read, so its final part is completed from the germline J gene. The gene calls are TRBV20-1 and TRBJ1-1; no clear D. CDR3 length equals 15 residues. Per germline, CDR1 DFQATT and CDR2 SNEGSKA (reference sequence). With 0 bases removed from V and 0 bases from J, the gap between germline ends came to 11 bases. The DNA read from the CDR3 is TGCAGTGCTAGAGATCCAACAGTTATGAACACTGAA. Its translation is CSARDPTVMNTE. The CDR3 reads in full as CSARDPTVMNTEAFF.

This clone was seen ten or more times. The read halts 3 residues ahead of the CDR3 end, with the missing end drawn from the germline J gene. V and J are TRBV19 and TRBJ2-1, with a possible D match to TRBD2 (6 bases). V was clipped by 0 bases and J by 7 bases, with 16 bases between them. The CDR3 spans 16 residues. In germline, CDR1 is LNHDA, CDR2 SQIVND (reference sequence). The sequenced CDR3 bases are TGTGCCAGTAGTATAGATCGTGGCGGGGTAACAAATGAG. Translation: CASSIDRGGVTNE. Given in full, the CDR3 is CASSIDRGGVTNEQFF.

There are many counts of this clone. The read ends 3 residues shy of where the CDR3 ends; the end is completed using the germline J gene. This rearrangement joins TRBV6-2 or TRBV6-3 to TRBJ2-1; TRBD2 aligns across 9 bases. The germline V gene encodes CDR1 MNHEY and CDR2 SVGEGT. V shed 7 bases and J 2 bases; nucleotides not matched to a gene: 3. This CDR3 comprises 14 residues. The CDR3 DNA, read in part, is TGTGCCAGCACCGCTAGCGGGGCCTACAATGAG. This encodes CASTASGAYNE. The CDR3 as a whole reads CASTASGAYNEQFF.

The table lists this clone with many counts. Sequencing ends 3 residues short of the CDR3 end; the germline J gene provides the rest. The chain links TRBV20-1 to TRBJ1-2; TRBD1 agrees at 8 bases. Germline CDR1 is DFQATT and CDR2 is SNEGSKA (reference sequence). The CDR3 covers 13 residues. This chain's CDR3 is CSASNRGSRGYTF. The CDR3 bases that were read are TGCAGTGCTAGTAACAGGGGGTCGAGGGGC.

This clone was counted ten times or more. The read ends 3 residues shy of where the CDR3 ends; the end is completed using the germline J gene. This sequence joins TRBV12-3 or TRBV12-4 and TRBJ2-1; 13 bases are shared with TRBD2. The CDR3 sequence is 16 residues long. The V gene end was trimmed by 0 bases and the J gene end by 8 bases; junction bases not matched to a gene: 4. The CDR3 protein is CASSLAGLAGVHEQFF. The DNA read from the CDR3 is TGTGCCAGCAGTTTAGCCGGACTAGCGGGAGTCCATGAG.

The table lists this clone with many counts. The CDR3 end falls 3 residues outside the read, so it is completed with the germline J gene. The chain employs TRBV20-1 and TRBJ2-7, with 10 nucleotides matching TRBD2. This CDR3 has 15 residues. Trimming took 4 bases from V and 2 from J; bases not matched to a gene: 8. The germline V gene has CDR1 DFQATT and CDR2 SNEGSKA (reference sequence). The CDR3 spells CSATGLAEGTYEQYF. CDR3 bases read: TGCAGTGCTACCGGACTAGCGGAGGGTACCTACGAG.

This clone was seen more than once but under ten times. Read coverage stops 3 residues before the CDR3 terminus; the germline J gene supplies the remainder. V gene TRBV5-6 combines with J gene TRBJ1-2; possibly TRBD1 for D (5 bases). Germline CDR1 and CDR2: SGHDT and YYEEEE. Trimming stripped 2 bases from V and 5 bases from J, with 10 bases between. This CDR3 is 13 amino acids long. CDR3 DNA, as far as it was read: TGTGCCAGCAGCTTCTACAGGAGATATGGC. Translated: CASSFYRRYG. The full CDR3 protein is CASSFYRRYGYTF.

This clone was detected many times. The read ends 3 residues shy of where the CDR3 ends; the end is completed using the germline J gene. The chain uses TRBV15 and TRBJ2-7; 8 positions match TRBD1. The CDR3 has 16 residues. The germline V gene encodes CDR1 LNHNV and CDR2 YYDKDF (reference sequence). Unmatched junction bases numbered 13, after V lost 3 bases and J lost 6 bases. This chain's CDR3 is CATSSADRGLGGEQYF. CDR3 DNA, as far as it was read: TGTGCCACCAGCAGTGCTGACAGGGGCCTGGGGGGCGAG.